The 30 T cell receptor beta chains reported below all come from one sample, sequenced in a study of identical twins. TCRdb called the 5' RACE reads again in MiXCR, with one record for every CDR3 protein. This sample carries roughly 470,000 distinct CDR3 sequences, 14% of them seen once, and the ten largest clones take more than 0.8%. The data also belong to a second study, concerning yellow fever vaccine responses in identical twins.

What was sequenced was CD4+ T cells sorted from blood. The receptors come from a woman between 18 and 30 years old in good health.

J is TRBJ2-5 and V is TRBV24-1, with 15 bases that match TRBD2. The germline V gene encodes CDR1 KGHDR and CDR2 SFDVKD. V lost 4 bases to trimming and J lost 0 bases; unmatched junction nucleotides: 8. This CDR3 comprises 19 residues. The CDR3 region has the DNA TGTGCCACCAGTGACCCCGCCGGGACTAGCGGGAGGTACCAAGAGACCCAGTACTTC. The encoded protein is CATSDPAGTSGRYQETQYF.

This clonotype was recorded at least ten times. The chain combines TRBV5-1 with TRBJ2-1, with TRBD2 identical over 14 bases. CDR3 length: 17 residues. Trimming at V came to 4 bases and at J to 5 bases, leaving 8 bases not matched to a gene. In germline, CDR1 is SGHRS, CDR2 YFSETQ. As DNA, the CDR3 is TGCGCCAGCAGCCCCGGGAGGGGACTAGCGGGGGACAATGAGCAGTTCTTC. It translates to CASSPGRGLAGDNEQFF.

This chain connects TRBV20-1 to TRBJ2-7; TRBD2 is a possible D gene (5 bases). Germline CDR1 DFQATT, CDR2 SNEGSKA (reference sequence). This CDR3 spans 14 amino acids. V lost 6 bases to trimming and J lost 2 bases, with 17 bases between them. The CDR3 DNA is TGCAGTGCCTCGGATGCGGCGGGCCCCTACGAGCAGTACTTC. Its translation: CSASDAAGPYEQYF.

Ten or more counts support this clonotype. The chain employs TRBV28 and TRBJ2-2; D is ambiguous. The CDR3 sequence is 16 residues long. Looked up from germline, CDR1 is MDHEN and CDR2 is SYDVKM. Trimming left V 1 base short and J 0 bases short, with 9 bases between. Here the CDR3 reads CASSLLGPSNTGELFF. Written as DNA, the CDR3 is TGTGCCAGCAGTTTATTGGGTCCCTCGAACACCGGGGAGCTGTTTTTT. Based on the CDR3 plus reference TRBV28 and TRBJ2-2, the full variable domain is DVKVTQSSRYLVKRTGEKVFLECVQDMDHENMFWYRQDPGLGLRLIYFSYDVKMKEKGDIPEGYSVSREKKERFSLILESASTNQTSMYLCASSLLGPSNTGELFFGEGSRLTVL.

CDR3 loop: CASSKARPLADEKLFF. Here the CDR3 DNA reads TGTGCCAGCAGCAAAGCTAGGCCCCTGGCGGATGAAAAACTGTTTTTT. The rearrangement uses TRBV21-1 and TRBJ1-4; the DNA was not used to check the table's D call, TRBD1. TRBV21-1 is annotated as a pseudogene. The CDR3 length is 16 residues.

This chain links TRBV5-1 with TRBJ2-3; perhaps D is TRBD1 or TRBD2 (6 bases each). Germline V gene sequence: CDR1 SGHRS, CDR2 YFSETQ. The CDR3 spans 15 residues. The ends were cut back, 7 bases at V and 3 bases at J, with 18 bases in the middle. CDR3 sequence: CASEPRPGATDTQYF. CDR3 DNA: TGCGCCAGCGAACCCCGTCCGGGGGCGACAGATACGCAGTATTTT.

This rearrangement joins TRBV12-3 or TRBV12-4 to TRBJ1-5; D perhaps matches TRBD1 (6 bases). The CDR3 runs 16 residues. With 7 bases removed from V and 6 bases from J, the gap between germline ends came to 22 bases. DNA of the CDR3: TGTGCCAGCACGCAGAGTACAGGGTCGGTTTTTCAGCCCCAGCATTTT. Amino acids: CASTQSTGSVFQPQHF.

There are a few counts of this clonotype. The chain joins TRBV18 to TRBJ2-3; 7 nucleotides align to TRBD2. With V trimmed by 6 bases and J by 6 bases, 6 bases remained unmatched. Germline loops: CDR1 KGHSH, CDR2 LQKENI. The CDR3 runs to 13 residues. For the CDR3, the DNA is TGTGCCAGCTCGGGAGGGACGAGGGATACGCAGTATTTT. Amino acid sequence: CASSGGTRDTQYF. Full variable domain (remainder filled in from reference TRBV18 and TRBJ2-3): NAGVMQNPRHLVRRRGQEARLRCSPMKGHSHVYWYRQLPEEGLKFMVYLQKENIIDESGMPKERFSAEFPKEGPSILRIQQVVRGDSAAYFCASSGGTRDTQYFGPGTRLTVL.

The chain employs TRBV2 and TRBJ2-1, with D possibly matching TRBD2 (5 bases). Germline CDR1 and CDR2: SNHLY and FYNNEI. The CDR3 runs to 18 residues. Trimming stripped 11 bases from V and 3 bases from J, with 29 bases between. CDR3 in amino acids: CACCLTPLTGYNYNEQFF. Written as DNA, the CDR3 is TGTGCCTGCTGTTTGACCCCTCTTACGGGGTATAACTACAATGAGCAGTTCTTC.

This clonotype was counted ten times or more. The rearrangement joins TRBV12-3 or TRBV12-4 to TRBJ1-1; tentative D call: TRBD1 (5 bases). The CDR3 runs to 15 residues. Trimming left V 5 bases short and J 4 bases short, with 17 bases between. The CDR3 region is CASSPQAGKATEAFF. CDR3 nucleotides: TGTGCCAGCAGTCCCCAAGCAGGGAAGGCCACTGAAGCTTTCTTT.

This chain joins TRBV20-1 and TRBJ2-7; D remains ambiguous. The CDR3 is 12 residues long. V dropped 5 bases and J dropped 7 bases, with 15 bases sitting between them. The V gene's germline CDR1 is DFQATT and CDR2 SNEGSKA (reference sequence). CDR3 DNA sequence: TGCAGTGCTGGGTCAGAAGGGTGGGAGCAGTACTTC. Translation: CSAGSEGWEQYF.

V usage is TRBV12-3 or TRBV12-4 and J usage is TRBJ2-7; D not certain. V lost 8 bases, J lost 6 bases, and 17 bases lay in between. This CDR3 is 13 amino acids long. The CDR3 region is CASLPSPSGEQYF. CDR3 in DNA: TGTGCCAGCCTACCCAGCCCGTCGGGCGAGCAGTACTTC.

The rearrangement links TRBV5-6 to TRBJ2-7, with 7 bases fitting TRBD1. Per the germline V gene, CDR1 is SGHDT and CDR2 is YYEEEE. The CDR3 runs 14 residues. J was trimmed by 2 bases and V by 6 bases; bases with no gene match: 8. The CDR3 bases are TGTGCCAGCAAACCACAGGGGTATCCCTACGAGCAGTACTTC. Its translation: CASKPQGYPYEQYF.

In its sample, this clonotype was seen many times. This rearrangement joins TRBV12-3 or TRBV12-4 to TRBJ1-2, with D maybe TRBD1 (6 bases). This CDR3 contains 15 residues. V was clipped by 6 bases and J by 4 bases, with 18 bases between them. The CDR3 coding sequence is TGTGCCAGCAGCCCAGGACAGCAAAGGACCTATGGCTACACCTTC. This translates into CASSPGQQRTYGYTF.

This clonotype was picked up a small number of times. The V gene is TRBV6-1, the J gene TRBJ2-1; possible D gene TRBD1, 7 bases. There are 13 residues in the CDR3. Between the trimmed V and J ends, which lost 1 base and 9 bases, there was a span of 10 bases. Germline V gene sequence: CDR1 MNHNS, CDR2 SASEGT. CDR3 region: CASSEDQGGEQFF. CDR3 bases: TGTGCCAGCAGTGAAGACCAGGGGGGTGAGCAGTTCTTC.

There are many counts of this clonotype. The rearrangement joins TRBV3-1 to TRBJ2-4; tentatively, D is TRBD1 or TRBD2 (6 bases each). V was shortened by 5 bases and J by 0 bases, with 14 bases between the two germline ends. The length of the CDR3 is 16 residues. Germline values: CDR1 LGHDT, CDR2 YNNKEL (reference sequence). The CDR3 nucleotides read TGTGCCAGCAGCTGGAGGGACACACTAGCCAAAAACATTCAGTACTTC. Protein sequence: CASSWRDTLAKNIQYF.

The rearrangement joins TRBV29-1 to TRBJ2-1; 7 bases map to TRBD1. The CDR3 extends over 14 amino acids. Losses at the gene ends were 7 bases for V and 0 bases for J; bases not matched to a gene: 6. Germline-derived CDR1 and CDR2 are SQVTM and ANQGSEA. The CDR3 here is CSAPGQSSYNEQFF. In DNA form, the CDR3 reads TGCAGCGCCCCGGGACAGAGCTCCTACAATGAGCAGTTCTTC.

This clonotype has a handful of counts. The J gene is TRBJ2-5, the V gene TRBV19; D remains ambiguous. Germline-derived CDR1 and CDR2 are LNHDA and SQIVND (reference sequence). The CDR3 spans 12 residues. V lost 0 bases and J 4 bases, leaving 3 bases between the germline ends. The CDR3 sequence: CASSIDGETQYF. Here the CDR3 DNA reads TGTGCCAGTAGTATAGATGGAGAGACCCAGTACTTC.

The chain joins TRBV20-1 to TRBJ1-6; tentatively, D is TRBD1 (6 bases). Germline V gene sequence: CDR1 DFQATT, CDR2 SNEGSKA (reference sequence). V was trimmed by 1 base and J by 7 bases, leaving 11 bases between them. The CDR3 is 14 amino acids. The CDR3 nucleotides read TGCAGTGCTAGAGTGGGGGCTGGAAATTCACCCCTCCACTTT. Its protein is CSARVGAGNSPLHF.

The chain couples TRBV7-9 to TRBJ1-5; D is uncertain. The CDR3 loop spans 15 amino acids. Germline V lookup: CDR1 SEHNR, CDR2 FQNEAQ (reference sequence). With 5 bases removed from V and 2 bases from J, the gap between germline ends came to 13 bases. CDR3: CASSEPGPGNQPQHF. CDR3 sequence (DNA): TGTGCCAGCAGCGAACCAGGTCCCGGCAATCAGCCCCAGCATTTT.

The genes are TRBV7-2 and TRBJ2-1; D gene uncertain. Germline CDR1 reads SGHTA; CDR2 reads FQGNSA. Trimming took 2 bases from V and 2 from J, leaving 4 bases between them. The CDR3 has 13 residues. The CDR3 protein is CASSLLTYNEQFF. The CDR3 bases are TGTGCCAGCAGCTTACTCACCTACAATGAGCAGTTCTTC.

This clonotype was counted at least ten times. The gene calls are TRBV18 and TRBJ1-4, with D hard to call. V dropped 4 bases and J dropped 3 bases, with 12 bases sitting between them. The CDR3 runs 15 residues. Germline V gene sequence: CDR1 KGHSH, CDR2 LQKENI. The CDR3 is CASSLRIGPNEKLFF. CDR3 nucleotides: TGTGCCAGCTCACTAAGAATCGGACCTAATGAAAAACTGTTTTTT.

The chain joins TRBV4-2 to TRBJ2-7; possible D gene TRBD2, 5 bases. In germline, CDR1 is LGHNA, CDR2 YNFKEQ. The CDR3 extends over 14 amino acids. V was pared by 1 base and J by 3 bases, with 10 bases between. In DNA form, the CDR3 reads TGTGCCAGCAGCCAAGCTTCTCGGGGCTACGAGCAGTACTTC. Protein sequence: CASSQASRGYEQYF.

This chain joins TRBV28 and TRBJ2-2, with 7 bases aligning to TRBD2. With 7 bases clipped from V and 4 bases from J, the junction kept 0 bases outside the gene matches. CDR1 MDHEN and CDR2 SYDVKM come from the germline V gene. There are 12 residues in the CDR3. The CDR3 DNA reads TGTGCCAGCACTAGCGGCACCGGGGAGCTGTTTTTT. Encoded protein: CASTSGTGELFF.

Comment on this clonotype: Being one base from a much bigger clone, this may be a read error. The CDR3 bases are TGCCGTGCTAACCCGCAGGGGTTGCACGAGCAGTACTTC. Protein: CRANPQGLHEQYF. The chain joins TRBV20-1 to TRBJ2-7; weak D call: TRBD1 (6 bases). This CDR3 spans 13 amino acids. Looked up from germline, CDR1 is DFQATT and CDR2 is SNEGSKA (reference sequence).

This clonotype has just a few counts. The V and J genes are TRBV10-3 and TRBJ2-2; D possibly corresponds to TRBD2 (5 bases). Looked up from germline, CDR1 is ENHRY and CDR2 is SYGVKD. The germline V and J ends were trimmed by 2 bases and 3 bases, with 7 bases remaining between them. The CDR3 has 14 amino acids. The CDR3 DNA reads TGTGCCATCAGTGAGATGGGAGACACCGGGGAGCTGTTTTTT. Translating gives CAISEMGDTGELFF.

The rearrangement links TRBV6-5 to TRBJ2-7, with D maybe TRBD2 (6 bases). With 4 bases removed from V and 1 base from J, the gap between germline ends came to 11 bases. The CDR3 loop spans 14 amino acids. Per germline, CDR1 MNHEY and CDR2 SVGAGI. This CDR3 is CASSSVGGSYEQYF. CDR3 bases: TGTGCCAGCAGTTCAGTCGGGGGTTCCTACGAGCAGTACTTC.

This clonotype was seen more than once but under ten times. The chain has TRBV20-1 and TRBJ1-2, with D possibly TRBD1 on 5 matching bases. V was pared by 0 bases and J by 3 bases, with 17 bases between. CDR1 is DFQATT and CDR2 is SNEGSKA in the germline V gene (reference sequence). This CDR3 comprises 16 residues. For the CDR3, the DNA is TGCAGTGCTAGAGAAGGGGCCCCTGGCCGGTACTATGGCTACACCTTC. It codes for CSAREGAPGRYYGYTF.

This clonotype has more than one count but fewer than ten. The chain uses TRBV28 and TRBJ2-7; perhaps TRBD1 as D (6 bases). This CDR3 has 15 residues. CDR1 and CDR2 (germline): MDHEN, SYDVKM. V lost 7 bases and J lost 3, with 19 bases in between. As DNA, the CDR3 is TGTGCCAGCAAATCCACAGGGAAGGGGAGCTACGAGCAGTACTTC. Its protein is CASKSTGKGSYEQYF.

This clonotype was seen only a few times. CDR3 in DNA: TGTGCCAGCAGCTTGGGGTATGGCGCCTACAATGAGCAGTTCTTC. It codes for CASSLGYGAYNEQFF. The chain combines TRBV7-2 with TRBJ2-1; no clear D gene. The CDR3 is 15 amino acids. V lost 3 bases and J 2 bases, leaving 11 bases between the germline ends. The germline V gene has CDR1 SGHTA and CDR2 FQGNSA.